This T cell receptor beta chain was recorded in a study of monozygotic twins with inflammatory bowel disease. Overall study findings and caveats: Twin concordance left repertoire similarity unchanged, with limited power a possible explanation for this lack of difference. Added variability in patient repertoires may stem from differing immunosuppressive treatments.

Comments on this clonotype: Its antigen is unknown.

From its re-call of the 5' RACE reads, TCRdb lists each CDR3 protein once, without DNA. The sample's table shows nearly 450,000 distinct CDR3 sequences. Germline V gene lookup returns CDR1 SGHAT and CDR2 FQNNGV. The CDR3 sequence is 15 residues long. The chain joins TRBV11-2 to TRBJ2-1; the TRBD2 assignment by TCRdb is unverifiable without DNA. This TCR derives from a human donor with ulcerative colitis or Crohn's disease, or a healthy co-twin of an affected twin (not recorded which). The sequencing sample was made of blood. CDR3 region: CASSRSGGGYNEQFF.